This T cell receptor beta chain appears in the sequencing data of a study of T cell repertoires in cytomegalovirus infection. One entry per CDR3 protein results from TCRdb running MiXCR on the reads. The profile covers some 400,000 distinct CDR3 sequences, with approximately 31% appearing a single time and roughly an eighth taken by the ten largest. This clonotype is a singleton in its sample. This TCR came from a human donor in good health (CMV status not recorded). Some clones in this sample may be carry-over from other donors' samples. Sequencing was done on a sample of PBMCs.

The CDR3 spells CASSSPGLAGAPDTQYF. CDR3 bases: TGTGCCAGCAGCTCGCCCGGACTAGCTGGGGCCCCGGATACGCAGTATTTT. V gene TRBV7-2 combines with J gene TRBJ2-3; 8 bases align to TRBD2. J lost 6 bases, V lost 4 bases, and 15 bases had no gene match. The CDR3 sequence is 17 residues long. CDR1 SGHTA and CDR2 FQGNSA come from the germline V gene.